These T cell receptor beta chains were read from a single sample in a study of cytomegalovirus exposure and HLA in healthy donors. The protocol was immunoSEQ multiplex PCR, while the TCRdb copy is restricted to in-frame clones and leaves out a portion. The table lists roughly 130,000 clones, 80% of them singletons. Sequenced input: PBMCs. These receptors all stem from a man aged 35 to 55 in good health and CMV-seronegative. CDR3s include the opening cysteine and the closing phenylalanine or tryptophan. The D gene is left open where the match is weak. Part of the rows lack a size; the others show once, few, many or a class for expanded clones.

clone size | D gene | J gene | V gene | CDR3 protein | CDR3 DNA
NA | TRBD1 | TRBJ2-7 | TRBV6-5 | CASRPGQAYEQYF | TGTGCCAGCAGGCCTGGACAGGCCTACGAGCAGTACTTC
NA | NA | TRBJ1-2 | TRBV2 | CASSFGQNYGYTF | TGTGCCAGCAGTTTTGGACAGAACTATGGCTACACCTTC
NA | TRBD1 | TRBJ1-2 | TRBV7-9 | CASSSQTGFTYYGYTF | TGTGCCAGCAGCTCCCAGACAGGGTTCACGTACTATGGCTACACCTTC
NA | TRBD1 | TRBJ2-1 | TRBV10-2 | CALLMTGSYNEQFF | TGCGCCTTACTGATGACAGGGTCCTACAATGAGCAGTTCTTC
NA | NA | TRBJ2-1 | TRBV5-5 | CASSDRDKYNEQFF | TGTGCCAGCAGCGACCGGGACAAGTACAATGAGCAGTTCTTC
NA | TRBD1 | TRBJ1-5 | TRBV28 | CASQWRGRVNQPQHF | TGTGCCAGCCAATGGAGGGGGCGAGTCAATCAGCCCCAGCATTTT
few | NA | TRBJ1-1 | TRBV6-5 | CASSYGNRVGTEAFF | TGTGCCAGCAGTTACGGTAACAGGGTGGGCACTGAAGCTTTCTTT
NA | NA | TRBJ2-3 | TRBV10-1 | CASSPEGLTDTQYF | TGCGCCAGCAGCCCCGAGGGCCTCACAGATACGCAGTATTTT
NA | NA | TRBJ2-2 | TRBV2 | CARSRSENTGELFF | TGTGCCAGATCGAGGTCCGAAAACACCGGGGAGCTGTTTTTT
NA | NA | TRBJ1-1 | TRBV5-1 | CASSLDSYTEAFF | TGCGCCAGCAGCTTGGATTCCTACACTGAAGCTTTCTTT
NA | NA | TRBJ2-1 | TRBV2 | CASKNRSYNEQFF | TGTGCCAGCAAGAACAGGTCTTACAATGAGCAGTTCTTC
NA | TRBD2 | TRBJ2-7 | TRBV4-2 | CASSDGMVSGTSGPYEQYF | TGTGCCAGCAGCGACGGGATGGTCAGCGGGACTAGCGGGCCCTACGAGCAGTACTTC
NA | TRBD2 | TRBJ2-3 | TRBV10-2 | CASRTSGNTDTQYF | TGCGCCAGCAGGACTAGCGGGAACACAGATACGCAGTATTTT
NA | NA | TRBJ1-1 | TRBV28 | CASSLYLETNTEAFF | TGTGCCAGCAGTTTATATCTGGAGACTAACACTGAAGCTTTCTTT
NA | NA | TRBJ2-7 | TRBV28 | CASKRMGSGSYEQYF | TGTGCCAGCAAGCGGATGGGTAGTGGTTCCTACGAGCAGTACTTC
once | TRBD2 | TRBJ2-5 | TRBV5-1 | CASSLGSASGVETQYF | TGCGCCAGCAGCTTGGGCTCGGCTAGCGGGGTGGAGACCCAGTACTTC
NA | TRBD1 | TRBJ1-1 | TRBV5-1 | CASSFGDSEAFF | TGCGCCAGCAGCTTTGGGGACAGTGAAGCTTTCTTT
NA | TRBD2 | TRBJ2-7 | TRBV30 | CAWSVIGGGVQYF | TGTGCCTGGAGTGTAATTGGTGGGGGGGTGCAGTACTTC
NA | NA | TRBJ1-1 | TRBV28 | CASSPRARNTEAFF | TGTGCCAGCAGTCCCAGGGCTCGGAACACTGAAGCTTTCTTT
NA | TRBD1 | TRBJ1-1 | TRBV12-5 | CASGLDGTGAPNTEAFF | TGTGCTAGTGGTTTGGATGGGACAGGGGCGCCGAACACTGAAGCTTTCTTT
NA | NA | TRBJ2-5 | TRBV5-4 | CASSFGTPFQETQYF | TGTGCCAGCAGCTTCGGGACACCCTTCCAAGAGACCCAGTACTTC
NA | TRBD2 | TRBJ2-2 | TRBV29-1 | CSVGGSGGRNTGELFF | TGCAGCGTGGGGGGTAGCGGGGGGCGGAACACCGGGGAGCTGTTTTTT
NA | NA | TRBJ1-3 | TRBV7-2 | CASERHGESGNTIYF | TGTGCCAGCGAGAGACATGGGGAGTCTGGAAACACCATATATTTT
NA | TRBD1 | TRBJ2-2 | TRBV2 | CASRGTGVAGELFF | TGTGCCAGCAGAGGGACAGGGGTTGCCGGGGAGCTGTTTTTT
NA | TRBD2 | TRBJ2-7 | TRBV7-3 | CASSLQGLGGNEQYF | TGTGCCAGCAGCCTACAAGGACTAGGTGGAAACGAGCAGTACTTC
NA | NA | TRBJ2-5 | TRBV5-1 | CASSFGQIQETQYF | TGCGCCAGCAGCTTTGGACAGATCCAAGAGACCCAGTACTTC
NA | TRBD1 | TRBJ2-7 | TRBV19 | CASRDSSSYEQYF | TGTGCCAGCCGGGACAGCTCCTCCTACGAGCAGTACTTC
NA | TRBD1 | TRBJ1-2 | TRBV27 | CASSFGDRVGSYGYTF | TGTGCCAGCAGTTTCGGGGACAGGGTCGGATCCTATGGCTACACCTTC
NA | NA | TRBJ1-5 | TRBV14 | CASSQYGTTNQPQHF | TGTGCCAGCAGCCAATACGGGACAACTAATCAGCCCCAGCATTTT
NA | TRBD2 | TRBJ2-7 | TRBV10-3 | CAISESSGSSYEQYF | TGTGCCATCAGTGAGTCCAGCGGGAGCTCCTACGAGCAGTACTTC
NA | TRBD1 | TRBJ2-7 | TRBV9 | CASSTSDRVSYEQYF | TGTGCCAGCAGCACCTCCGACAGGGTCTCCTACGAGCAGTACTTC
once | NA | TRBJ2-1 | TRBV28 | CASSSPAAGGFFNEQFF | TGTGCCAGCAGTTCCCCGGCGGCAGGGGGGTTCTTTAATGAGCAGTTCTTC
NA | NA | TRBJ2-1 | TRBV18 | CASSPVSSYNEQFF | TGTGCCAGCTCACCCGTTAGCTCCTACAATGAGCAGTTCTTC
NA | TRBD1 | TRBJ1-5 | TRBV28 | CASSTQQGFLSNQPQHF | TGTGCCAGCAGTACCCAACAGGGGTTCCTTAGCAATCAGCCCCAGCATTTT
NA | TRBD1 | TRBJ2-2 | TRBV5-1 | CASSLSGTGTTGELFF | TGCGCCAGCAGCTTATCCGGGACAGGGACAACCGGGGAGCTGTTTTTT
NA | NA | TRBJ2-7 | TRBV19 | CASSGEYGDEQYF | TGTGCCAGTAGCGGGGAATACGGTGACGAGCAGTACTTC
few | NA | TRBJ1-6 | TRBV7-8 | CASSLGAGSPLHF | TGTGCCAGCAGCTTAGGGGCGGGCTCACCCCTCCACTTT
NA | TRBD1 | TRBJ1-6 | TRBV28 | CASSLGTANSPLHF | TGTGCCAGCAGTCTTGGGACAGCAAATTCACCCCTCCACTTT
NA | TRBD1 | TRBJ2-7 | TRBV28 | CASSSRPDRRYF | TGTGCCAGCAGTTCCCGTCCGGACAGGCGGTACTTC
NA | NA | TRBJ2-3 | TRBV5-1 | CASSPPTSNTDTQYF | TGCGCCAGCAGCCCACCGACAAGCAACACAGATACGCAGTATTTT
once | NA | TRBJ2-7 | TRBV6-1 | CASSEAGGGPYEQYF | TGTGCCAGCAGTGAAGCAGGAGGGGGCCCCTACGAGCAGTACTTC
NA | TRBD2 | TRBJ2-3 | TRBV5-1 | CASSPLAGGTDTQYF | TGCGCCAGCAGCCCCCTAGCGGGGGGGACAGATACGCAGTATTTT
few | NA | TRBJ2-5 | TRBV5-1 | CASSWESGTGETQYF | TGCGCCAGCAGCTGGGAAAGCGGAACGGGGGAGACCCAGTACTTC
NA | TRBD2 | TRBJ2-7 | TRBV2 | CASIMRTSDYEQYF | TGTGCCAGCATCATGCGGACTAGCGACTACGAGCAGTACTTC
NA | NA | TRBJ1-2 | TRBV19 | CASSTDRGGYTF | TGTGCCAGTAGTACCGACCGGGGTGGCTACACCTTC
NA | TRBD1 | TRBJ2-5 | TRBV4-2 | CASSQDKGAPEETQYF | TGTGCCAGCAGCCAAGATAAGGGGGCGCCCGAAGAGACCCAGTACTTC
few | TRBD2 | TRBJ2-7 | TRBV4-2 | CASSQDWLAGGTYEQYF | TGTGCCAGCAGCCAGGACTGGCTAGCGGGAGGCACCTACGAGCAGTACTTC
NA | NA | TRBJ2-5 | TRBV2 | CASSGGRAGRETQYF | TGTGCCAGCAGTGGGGGCAGGGCAGGGCGGGAGACCCAGTACTTC
few | TRBD1 | TRBJ2-3 | TRBV28 | CASSLGDRVSGTQYF | TGTGCCAGCAGTTTAGGAGACAGGGTTTCAGGTACGCAGTATTTT
NA | NA | TRBJ2-3 | TRBV9 | CASNSPGSADTQYF | TGTGCCAGCAACTCGCCTGGTAGCGCAGATACGCAGTATTTT
NA | TRBD2 | TRBJ2-1 | TRBV30 | CAWSSWTSGRNNEQFF | TGTGCCTGGAGCTCTTGGACTAGCGGGAGGAACAATGAGCAGTTCTTC
NA | TRBD2 | TRBJ2-1 | TRBV7-9 | CASSEHLAGGAYNEQFF | TGTGCCAGCAGCGAACATCTAGCGGGGGGGGCATACAATGAGCAGTTCTTC
NA | NA | TRBJ2-7 | TRBV4-1 | CASSQESSGLTYEQYF | TGCGCCAGCAGCCAAGAAAGCAGCGGGCTGACCTACGAGCAGTACTTC
NA | NA | TRBJ2-5 | TRBV11-2 | CASSLARETQYF | TGTGCCAGCAGCTTAGCTAGGGAGACCCAGTACTTC
NA | NA | TRBJ1-1 | TRBV4-1 | CASSQGGGLTTEAFF | TGCGCCAGCAGCCAAGGGGGGGGCCTTACCACTGAAGCTTTCTTT
NA | NA | TRBJ2-2 | TRBV5-4 | CASSLRDTITGELFF | TGTGCCAGCAGCTTGCGGGACACTATCACCGGGGAGCTGTTTTTT
NA | NA | TRBJ2-3 | TRBV15 | CATSRDRVADTQYF | TGTGCCACCAGCAGAGACAGGGTGGCAGATACGCAGTATTTT